This T cell receptor beta chain was identified in a study of OX40 agonist ivuxolimab in advanced cancers. Findings and caveats of the study: The mean number of expanded clones was higher in CD8+ T cells than in CD4+.

This CDR3 spans 16 amino acids. Trimming took 5 bases from V and 4 from J; bases not matched to a gene: 8. The germline CDR1 and CDR2 sequences are KGHSH and LQKENI. Profiled with immunoSEQ multiplex PCR; TCRdb holds only in-frame clones, not every one. Among tens of thousands of clones listed, about 91% were seen once. Regarding this clone: What it binds is unknown.

V usage is TRBV18 and J usage is TRBJ2-3; 11 bases map to TRBD1. The material sequenced was CD4+ or CD8+ T cells sorted from blood, taken in a trial of the OX40 agonist ivuxolimab. The TCR originated in an adult with an advanced solid tumor such as melanoma, head and neck, liver or kidney cancer. The DNA for the CDR3 is TGTGCCAGCTCATCCGCTGGGACAGGGGGACCAGATACGCAGTATTTT. Protein: CASSSAGTGGPDTQYF.